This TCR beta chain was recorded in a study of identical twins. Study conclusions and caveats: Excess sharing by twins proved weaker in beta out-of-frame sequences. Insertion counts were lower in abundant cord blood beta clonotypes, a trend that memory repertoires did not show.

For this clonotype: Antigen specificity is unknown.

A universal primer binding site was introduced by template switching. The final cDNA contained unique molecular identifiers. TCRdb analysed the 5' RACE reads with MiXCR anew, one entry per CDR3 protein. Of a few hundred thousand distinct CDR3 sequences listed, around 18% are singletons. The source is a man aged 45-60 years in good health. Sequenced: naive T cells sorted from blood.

CDR3: CAISVGTRNYEQYF. The CDR3 DNA sequence: TGTGCCATCAGTGTGGGGACTAGAAATTACGAGCAGTACTTC. The V gene is TRBV10-3, the J gene TRBJ2-7; 8 bases fit TRBD2. The junction had 6 bases not matched to a gene; V was cut back by 4 bases and J by 4 bases. Germline V gene data show CDR1 as ENHRY and CDR2 as SYGVKD. The CDR3 is made up of 14 amino acids.